This is a list of T cell receptor beta chains from one sample in a study of read filtering for tumor transcriptome and immune sequencing. TCRdb re-derived calls from the reads in MiXCR, one entry per CDR3 protein. The table has 25,000 to 35,000 distinct CDR3 sequences, around a sixth seen once; the top ten hold more than 15%. Sequenced input: a population of CD138-negative cells sorted from bone marrow. All receptors derive from a donor at least 40 years old with multiple myeloma. CDR3s include the opening cysteine and the closing phenylalanine or tryptophan. The D gene is left open where the match is weak. Only part of the rows carry a size: once, few, many, or a class if the clone is expanded.

J gene | V gene | D gene | clone size | CDR3 DNA | CDR3 protein
TRBJ2-4 | TRBV28 | NA | NA | TGTGCCAGCAGTTTATCCCGGGTAGCCAAAAACATTCAGTACTTC | CASSLSRVAKNIQYF
TRBJ1-1 | TRBV4-1 | NA | many | TGCGCCAGCAGCCAAGCGGGCCCCGGGGAGGGTTTCTTT | CASSQAGPGEGFF
TRBJ2-2 | TRBV3-1 | TRBD1 | NA | TGTGCCAGCAGCAGGGACAGTTCGACCACCGGGGAGTTGTTTTTT | CASSRDSSTTGELFF
TRBJ2-1 | TRBV5-1 | NA | many | TGCGCCAGCACCTACACTAGCCTCGATGAGCAGTTCTTC | CASTYTSLDEQFF
TRBJ2-7 | TRBV7-2 | TRBD2 | many | TGTGCCAGCAGCTTAGGGACCGGACTAGCCGATCCCTACGAGCAGTACTTC | CASSLGTGLADPYEQYF
TRBJ2-5 | TRBV20-1 | NA | many | TGCAGTGCTGACTTGAGGATTAAGGGATCGGTGACCCAGTACTTC | CSADLRIKGSVTQYF
TRBJ2-3 | TRBV27 | NA | NA | TGTGCCGGCAGTTTATCCCCCTACACAGATACGCAGTATTTT | CAGSLSPYTDTQYF
TRBJ1-5 | TRBV19 | TRBD1 | many | TGTGCCAGTAGTAGACAGGGGCCCGGGGGAAATCAGCCCCAGCATTTT | CASSRQGPGGNQPQHF
TRBJ1-2 | TRBV7-8 | NA | many | TGTGCCAGCAGCTTAGCGGCGGGGGGCAACTATGGCTACACCTTC | CASSLAAGGNYGYTF
TRBJ1-5 | TRBV7-8 | NA | many | TGTGCCAGCAGCTTAGCGCGCCAGGGGAATCAGCCCCAGCATTTT | CASSLARQGNQPQHF
TRBJ2-1 | TRBV20-1 | TRBD2 | NA | TGCAGTGCTGTCGGGGGACTAGCGGGAGAAAGGCATGAGCAGTTCTTC | CSAVGGLAGERHEQFF
TRBJ2-1 | TRBV9 | NA | few | TGTGCCAGCAGCGTAAGCGTTGCAGGGCTCAATGAGCAGTTCTTC | CASSVSVAGLNEQFF
TRBJ2-7 | TRBV6-1 | TRBD2 | many | TGTGCCAGCAGTGAAAATCTAAGCGGGGGCTACGAGCAGTACTTC | CASSENLSGGYEQYF
TRBJ2-1 | TRBV19 | NA | many | TGTGCCAGTAGCCAGGACAGAATCTCCTACAATGAGCAGTTCTTC | CASSQDRISYNEQFF
TRBJ2-7 | TRBV12-3/TRBV12-4 | NA | many | TGTGCCAGCAGCCAGCGGATTGGCTACGAGCAGTACTTC | CASSQRIGYEQYF
TRBJ1-4 | TRBV4-1 | TRBD1 | NA | TGCGCCAGCAGCCCCCGGGACAGGGCGAGGGGTGAAAAACTGTTTTTT | CASSPRDRARGEKLFF
TRBJ2-1 | TRBV29-1 | NA | many | TGCAGCGTTGAAGACCACGGGAGTAGGTACAATGAGCAGTTCTTC | CSVEDHGSRYNEQFF
TRBJ2-1 | TRBV5-1 | TRBD2 | many | TGCGCCAGCAGCTTGGCCCCCGGGACTAACAATGAGCAGTTCTTC | CASSLAPGTNNEQFF
TRBJ1-5 | TRBV29-1 | NA | many | TGCAGCGTTGCTGATGGGGTTTTAGGGAATCAGCCCCAGCATTTT | CSVADGVLGNQPQHF
TRBJ2-6 | TRBV19 | NA | many | TGTGCCAGTAGTATAGGTCTGAGCCAGGGCACCTCTGGGGCCAACGTCCTGACTTTC | CASSIGLSQGTSGANVLTF
TRBJ2-3 | TRBV24-1 | NA | many | TGTGCCACCAGTGATCCGGCTACAGATACGCAGTATTTT | CATSDPATDTQYF
TRBJ1-5 | TRBV15 | NA | many | TGTGCCACTCAAGCGGTTCAGGAGGGCAGTCAGCCCCAGCATTTT | CATQAVQEGSQPQHF
TRBJ2-1 | TRBV4-1 | TRBD2 | many | TGCGCCAGCAGCCAAGCCCAGGGGGAGCGGGAGGGCCCCAATGAGCAGTTCTTC | CASSQAQGEREGPNEQFF
TRBJ2-1 | TRBV20-1 | NA | many | TGCAGTGCTAGGCGGCTAGCCTACAATGAGCAGTTCTTC | CSARRLAYNEQFF
TRBJ2-7 | TRBV5-1 | NA | many | TGCGCCAGCAGCTCCAGTAACTCCTACGAGCAGTACTTC | CASSSSNSYEQYF
TRBJ2-3 | TRBV2 | NA | NA | TGTGCCAGCAGTGAGACGGGCACAGGAACGCAGTATTTT | CASSETGTGTQYF
TRBJ1-1 | TRBV28 | TRBD1 | many | TGTGCCAGCAGTTACAGGGGGCGGAACACTGAAGCTTTCTTT | CASSYRGRNTEAFF
TRBJ1-2 | TRBV12-3/TRBV12-4 | TRBD1 | few | TGTGCCAGCAGTATAACAGGGGGCAAGGGGTATGGCTACACCTTC | CASSITGGKGYGYTF
TRBJ1-3 | TRBV10-3 | TRBD1 | once | TGTGCCATCCGGGACGGGACAGCTTCTGTCGAGTCTGGAAACACCATATATTTT | CAIRDGTASVESGNTIYF
TRBJ1-5 | TRBV12-3/TRBV12-4 | NA | many | TGTGCCAGCAGCACCGGGGGTTGGGATAGCAATCAGCCCCAGCATTTT | CASSTGGWDSNQPQHF
TRBJ1-2 | TRBV2 | TRBD1 | many | TGTGCCAGCAGTCTTACGGGACAGGGGGCGAGTGGCTACACCTTC | CASSLTGQGASGYTF
TRBJ1-2 | TRBV29-1 | NA | many | TGCAGCGTTAGTAAGTCGACAGCACTTAACTATGGCTACACCTTC | CSVSKSTALNYGYTF
TRBJ2-1 | TRBV5-1 | NA | medium-sized | TGCGCCAGCAGCGAGACTAATACGAATGAGCAGTTCTTC | CASSETNTNEQFF
TRBJ1-4 | TRBV2 | NA | many | TGTGCCAGCAGTGAAATCCAGGGTGAAAAACTGTTTTTT | CASSEIQGEKLFF
TRBJ2-3 | TRBV10-3 | NA | many | TGTGCCATCAGTGACACGACTCTCACAGATACGCAGTATTTT | CAISDTTLTDTQYF
TRBJ1-1 | TRBV29-1 | NA | many | TGCAGCGCACGGCCAGGGATGAGGCTAATGAACACTGAAGCTTTCTTT | CSARPGMRLMNTEAFF
TRBJ1-1 | TRBV7-9 | NA | few | TGTGCCAGCAGCCGCGCCGGGGTACCTGAAGCTTTCTTT | CASSRAGVPEAFF
TRBJ2-3 | TRBV7-9 | NA | many | TGTGCCAGCGCCCCCAGCGGGAGCACAGATACGCAGTATTTT | CASAPSGSTDTQYF
TRBJ2-7 | TRBV6-5 | TRBD2 | many | TGTGCCAGCAGCCTTCTAGCGGTAGGGACCTACGAGCAGTACTTC | CASSLLAVGTYEQYF
TRBJ1-1 | TRBV6-5 | NA | few | TGTGCCAGCAGTTACCAGGGTGGGGGCACTGAAGCTTTCTTT | CASSYQGGGTEAFF
TRBJ2-2 | TRBV12-3/TRBV12-4 | NA | many | TGTGCCATAAGGAGGACCGGGGAGCTGTTTTTT | CAIRRTGELFF
TRBJ2-7 | TRBV3-1 | TRBD2 | NA | TGTGCCAGAAGCCAAGATCTGCTAGCGGGTTCCTACGAGCAGTACTTC | CARSQDLLAGSYEQYF
TRBJ2-3 | TRBV6-2/TRBV6-3 | TRBD2 | many | TGTGCCAGCAGGAACTTAGCGGGAGGGCCCGGGGCAGATACGCAGTATTTT | CASRNLAGGPGADTQYF
TRBJ1-1 | TRBV7-8 | TRBD1 | NA | TGTGCCAGCAGCTTAGGGACAGGATCAGCTGAAGCTTCCTTT | CASSLGTGSAEASF
TRBJ2-5 | TRBV5-5 | NA | many | TGTGCCAGCAGCTTCATAGGAGGGGCGGACCAAGAGACCCAGTACTTC | CASSFIGGADQETQYF
TRBJ2-5 | TRBV6-1 | NA | many | TGTGCCAGCACCGTGACCCAGGAGACCCAGTACTTC | CASTVTQETQYF
TRBJ1-6 | TRBV7-9 | TRBD1 | many | TGTGCCAGCAGCCCTACGGGGGACAGGGGAATTCCCCTCCACTTT | CASSPTGDRGIPLHF
TRBJ2-7 | TRBV4-1 | TRBD1 | many | TGCGCCAGCAGCCAAGGCGGACAGGGGGCCGGAGAGCAGTACTTC | CASSQGGQGAGEQYF
TRBJ1-1 | TRBV2 | TRBD1 | NA | TGTGCCAGCAGTGGCGACAGGGACGTTACGAACACTGTAGCTTTCTTT | CASSGDRDVTNTVAFF
TRBJ2-3 | TRBV28 | NA | many | TGTGCCAGCAGTTTTATGGCGGGCAGCACAGATACGCAGTATTTT | CASSFMAGSTDTQYF
TRBJ2-3 | TRBV12-5 | NA | many | TGTGCTAGTGGTGACGGCAACACAGATACGCAGTATTTT | CASGDGNTDTQYF
TRBJ2-7 | TRBV6-5 | TRBD2 | many | TGTGCCAGCAGCGTACGGGGGGGGTTCGAGCAGTACTTC | CASSVRGGFEQYF